This T cell receptor (beta chain) was obtained from a study of cytotoxic CD8 clonotypes in ibrutinib-treated CLL. Regarding the study as a whole: Stable or contracted on treatment, public clonotypes were also uncommon.

Measured with immunoSEQ multiplex PCR; TCRdb has only the in-frame clones, and not every one. The repertoire holds 150,000 to 200,000 clones, with over 60% as singletons. This CDR3 spans 13 amino acids. Germline V gene sequence: CDR1 MNHEY, CDR2 SVGAGI. J lost 7 bases, V lost 2 bases, and 4 bases had no gene match. Turning to this clone: The antigen is undetermined.

This receptor was identified in a human donor with chronic lymphocytic leukemia. The chain is built from TRBV6-5 and TRBJ1-2; 7 bases agree with TRBD1. The sample here was PBMCs, taken after 24 months of ibrutinib treatment. DNA of the CDR3: TGTGCCAGCAGTTACACAGGGGAAGCTGGCTACACCTTC. Encoded protein: CASSYTGEAGYTF.